Included here is one T cell receptor (beta chain) sequence, with context. The sample comes from a study of blood T cell repertoires in COVID-19. Study as a whole: Whether acute or convalescent, the COVID-19 samples came from the United States, Italy and Spain. Sources were T cells, B-cell-depleted T cells, or PBMCs; the material itself was cDNA or gDNA.

V was shortened by 5 bases and J by 0 bases, with 7 bases between the two germline ends. CDR1 is SGHTA, CDR2 FQGNSA, per germline. The CDR3 extends over 14 amino acids. Authors' analysis steps: Using reference gene primer amplification, nucleated cell counts were estimated. Using immunoSEQ multiplex PCR, the repertoire was profiled, and TCRdb retains in-frame clones only, with some absent. The DNA was the basis for D and trimming; V, J and clone size are from that table. Among about 68,000 clones listed, 75% to 90% were seen once. The sequenced sample consisted of peripheral blood. The TCR was taken from a man in his thirties or forties with acute or convalescent COVID-19. V usage is TRBV7-2 and J usage is TRBJ2-2; D perhaps matches TRBD1 (5 bases). The DNA for the CDR3 is TGTGCCAGCAGCCTACAGGCGAACACCGGGGAGCTGTTTTTT. It encodes CASSLQANTGELFF.